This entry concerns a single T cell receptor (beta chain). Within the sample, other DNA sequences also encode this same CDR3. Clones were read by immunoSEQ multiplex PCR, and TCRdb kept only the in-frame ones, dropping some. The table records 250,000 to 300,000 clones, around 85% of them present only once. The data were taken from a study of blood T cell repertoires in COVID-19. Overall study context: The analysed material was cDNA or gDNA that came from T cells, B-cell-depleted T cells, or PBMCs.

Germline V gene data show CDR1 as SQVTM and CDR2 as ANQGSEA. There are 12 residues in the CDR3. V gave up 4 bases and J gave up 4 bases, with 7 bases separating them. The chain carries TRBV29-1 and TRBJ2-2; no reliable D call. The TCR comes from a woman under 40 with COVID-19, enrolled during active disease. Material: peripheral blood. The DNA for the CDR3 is TGCAGCGTTGCTCGTCCCACCGGGGAGCTGTTTTTT. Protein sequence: CSVARPTGELFF.